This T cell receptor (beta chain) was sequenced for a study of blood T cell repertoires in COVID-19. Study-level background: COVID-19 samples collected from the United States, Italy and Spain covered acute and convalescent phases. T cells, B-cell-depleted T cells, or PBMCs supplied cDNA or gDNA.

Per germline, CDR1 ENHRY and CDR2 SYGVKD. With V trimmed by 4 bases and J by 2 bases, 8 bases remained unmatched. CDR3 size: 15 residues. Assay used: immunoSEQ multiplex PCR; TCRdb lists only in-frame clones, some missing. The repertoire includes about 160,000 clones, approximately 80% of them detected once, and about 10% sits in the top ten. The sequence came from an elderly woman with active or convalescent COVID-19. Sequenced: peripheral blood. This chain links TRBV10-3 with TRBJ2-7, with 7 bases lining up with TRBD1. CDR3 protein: CAISAATGSTYEQYF. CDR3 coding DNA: TGTGCCATCAGTGCGGCGACAGGGAGTACCTACGAGCAGTACTTC.